What follows are 16 T cell receptor beta chains derived from one specimen sequenced in a study of cytomegalovirus exposure and HLA in healthy donors. PCR involved 60 Vbeta and 13 Jbeta primers. Clones were read by immunoSEQ multiplex PCR, and TCRdb kept only the in-frame ones, dropping some. The sample carries 200,000 or so clones, over 75% recorded once. What was sequenced was PBMCs. The source is a man in his late teens or twenties in good health and CMV-seronegative.

The rearrangement uses TRBV15 and TRBJ2-5, with 7 positions matching TRBD2. This CDR3 spans 16 amino acids. The ends lost 4 bases at V and 2 bases at J; junction bases unmatched: 10. The V gene's germline CDR1 is LNHNV and CDR2 YYDKDF (reference sequence). CDR3 DNA: TGTGCCACCAGCATTTCAAGGGAAGCGGGGCAAGAGACCCAGTACTTC. Translating gives CATSISREAGQETQYF.

This sequence joins TRBV28 and TRBJ2-6; D may be TRBD2 (7 bases). The V end was cut by 3 bases, the J end by 0 bases, with 15 bases between. This CDR3 is built from 18 residues. Germline V gene data show CDR1 as MDHEN and CDR2 as SYDVKM. CDR3 in amino acids: CASSFGGASGSGANVLTF. DNA for the CDR3: TGTGCCAGCAGTTTTGGGGGGGCAAGCGGCTCTGGGGCCAACGTCCTGACTTTC.

The V gene is TRBV5-1, the J gene TRBJ2-5; no definite D call. The CDR3 contains 16 residues. V lost 0 bases to trimming and J lost 0 bases, with 12 bases between them. Germline V lookup: CDR1 SGHRS, CDR2 YFSETQ. The CDR3 loop is CASSLGSRSDQETQYF. In nucleotides, the CDR3 is TGCGCCAGCAGCTTGGGCTCCAGGTCAGACCAAGAGACCCAGTACTTC.

The chain couples TRBV5-4 to TRBJ2-7; D unresolved. CDR1 SGHNT and CDR2 YYREEE come from the germline V gene (reference sequence). V lost 3 bases and J lost 8, with 9 bases in between. The CDR3 is made up of 11 amino acids. The CDR3 sequence is CASSSTSQQYF. The CDR3 DNA follows: TGTGCCAGCAGCTCGACTTCTCAGCAGTACTTC.

The chain carries TRBV11-2 and TRBJ1-1; D might be TRBD1 (6 bases). CDR3 length: 16 residues. Germline-derived CDR1 and CDR2 are SGHAT and FQNNGV. Trimming took 6 bases from V and 5 from J, leaving 22 bases between them. The CDR3: CASRSLPVRTGTEAFF. As DNA, the CDR3 is TGTGCCAGCAGGAGCCTCCCAGTTCGTACAGGGACTGAAGCTTTCTTT. The entire variable domain, with the rest obtained from reference TRBV11-2 and TRBJ1-1, is as follows: EAGVAQSPRYKIIEKRQSVAFWCNPISGHATLYWYQQILGQGPKLLIQFQNNGVVDDSQLPKDRFSAERLKGVDSTLKIQPAKLEDSAVYLCASRSLPVRTGTEAFFGQGTRLTVV.

The CDR3 nucleotides read TGTGCCAGTAAAGCGGACGCAGAGACCCAGTACTTC. It specifies CASKADAETQYF. This chain connects TRBV19 to TRBJ2-5; the D gene is possibly TRBD2 (5 bases). CDR1 LNHDA and CDR2 SQIVND come from the germline V gene (reference sequence). Trimming stripped 7 bases from V and 4 bases from J, with 10 bases between. CDR3 length: 12 residues.

This chain connects TRBV30 to TRBJ1-2; D perhaps matches TRBD1 (5 bases). This CDR3 has 14 amino acids. V dropped 3 bases and J dropped 1 base, with 12 bases sitting between them. The germline gives CDR1 GTSNPN, CDR2 SVGIG (reference sequence). The CDR3 DNA reads TGTGCCTGGAGAGTTGACAGCTTTAACTATGGCTACACCTTC. Translated: CAWRVDSFNYGYTF.

The J gene is TRBJ1-2, the V gene TRBV7-9; no firm D call. The CDR3 consists of 12 residues. V was shortened by 4 bases and J by 8 bases, with 11 bases between the two germline ends. Germline V CDR1 and CDR2: SEHNR, FQNEAQ (reference sequence). CDR3 loop: CASSSLGIGYTF. CDR3 nucleotides: TGTGCCAGCAGCTCACTCGGGATCGGCTACACCTTC.

The rearrangement uses TRBV7-2 and TRBJ2-7; D might be TRBD1 (7 bases). This CDR3 is 14 amino acids long. Per the germline V gene, CDR1 is SGHTA and CDR2 is FQGNSA. V shed 6 bases and J shed 4 bases, with 16 bases lying between them. In DNA form, the CDR3 reads TGTGCCAGCAGGGCGGGACAGACCTCTTACGAGCAGTACTTC. It codes for CASRAGQTSYEQYF. Together with reference TRBV7-2 and TRBJ2-7, the CDR3 gives the full variable domain: GAGVSQSPSNKVTEKGKDVELRCDPISGHTALYWYRQSLGQGLEFLIYFQGNSAPDKSGLPSDRFSAERTGGSVSTLTIQRTQQEDSAVYLCASRAGQTSYEQYFGPGTRLTVT.

The rearrangement uses TRBV9 and TRBJ2-1; 10 nucleotides line up with TRBD1. Unmatched junction bases numbered 11, after V lost 4 bases and J lost 7 bases. The CDR3 runs 16 residues. Germline CDR1 and CDR2: SGDLS and YYNGEE. CDR3 sequence reads: CASSQLPGQGRNEQFF. CDR3 coding DNA: TGTGCCAGCAGCCAACTTCCGGGACAGGGGCGAAATGAGCAGTTCTTC.

The J gene is TRBJ1-2, the V gene TRBV5-1; no clear D gene. The CDR3 covers 13 residues. Looked up from germline, CDR1 is SGHRS and CDR2 is YFSETQ. V dropped 7 bases and J dropped 1 base, with 11 bases sitting between them. CDR3 residues: CASSPGVNYGYTF. The CDR3 DNA reads as TGCGCCAGCTCCCCCGGGGTTAACTATGGCTACACCTTC.

V and J are TRBV5-6 and TRBJ2-3; D is unclear. Germline lookup yields CDR1 SGHDT and CDR2 YYEEEE. The CDR3 is 13 amino acids. V lost 5 bases and J lost 6, with 13 bases in between. The CDR3 sequence: CASSLGVPDTQYF. CDR3 in DNA: TGTGCCAGCAGTTTAGGAGTCCCCGATACGCAGTATTTT.

The rearrangement uses TRBV19 and TRBJ2-1; TRBD2 matches 9 bases. The ends lost 2 bases at V and 0 bases at J; junction bases unmatched: 8. The CDR3 runs 18 residues. Germline CDR1 is LNHDA and CDR2 is SQIVND (reference sequence). DNA of the CDR3: TGTGCCAGTAGTATACGAGCGGGAGGAACTAGCTCCTACAATGAGCAGTTCTTC. Its translation: CASSIRAGGTSSYNEQFF.

This chain uses TRBV4-2 with TRBJ2-1, with 13 bases fitting TRBD2. V shed 4 bases and J 10 bases; nucleotides not matched to a gene: 7. Germline V gives CDR1 LGHNA, CDR2 YNFKEQ. There are 15 residues in the CDR3. The CDR3 protein is CASSPTSGGPKEQFF. The CDR3 DNA reads as TGTGCCAGCAGCCCGACTAGCGGGGGGCCTAAGGAGCAGTTCTTC.

The CDR3 loop reads CASSQLQGTTTEAFF. In DNA form, the CDR3 reads TGTGCCAGCAGCCAGCTCCAGGGGACGACCACTGAAGCTTTCTTT. The V call is TRBV4-2, the J call TRBJ1-1; TRBD1 is a possible D gene (6 bases). CDR3 length equals 15 residues. Trimming took 3 bases from V and 4 from J, leaving 15 bases between them. Germline V lookup: CDR1 LGHNA, CDR2 YNFKEQ.

This sequence joins TRBV6-5 and TRBJ2-7; TRBD1 agrees at 9 bases. The CDR3 loop spans 13 amino acids. Germline loops: CDR1 MNHEY, CDR2 SVGAGI. Germline trimming cut 8 bases from V and 5 bases from J; bases unmatched to any gene: 7. The CDR3, as DNA: TGTGCCAGCGCTGGGACAGGGAGCCACGAGCAGTACTTC. Its protein is CASAGTGSHEQYF.